The text below deals with one T cell receptor beta chain. The antigen is undetermined. RNA transcripts provided the source from which TCR beta CDR3 regions were amplified. A set of HTBI primers served as the primers for a first-round RT-PCR of the TCR CDR3. Each CDR3 protein gets one entry after TCRdb re-called the multiplex PCR reads with MiXCR. In the table there are approximately 400,000 distinct CDR3 sequences, about a fifth of which are singletons. This entry is derived from a study of T cells in Graves' hyperthyroidism and ophthalmopathy. Patients were aged 18 to 65, had disease duration under 2 months, and had newly diagnosed hyperthyroidism. Together with thyroid ultrasound, orbital computed tomography, serum thyroxine and TRAb, clinical symptoms were used for diagnoses. Points from the study as a whole: Among clonotypes expanded in thyroid above 0.001, most were also found in blood.

Sequences were obtained from blood. The clonotype comes from a young woman with Graves' hyperthyroidism.

CDR3 in amino acids: CASRDLGTSGNTGELFF. The CDR3 coding sequence is TGTGCCAGCAGGGATTTAGGGACTAGCGGAAACACCGGGGAGCTGTTTTTT. The rearrangement uses TRBV3-1 and TRBJ2-2; TRBD2 agrees at 11 bases. V lost 6 bases and J lost 2; bases outside the gene matches: 8. CDR1 and CDR2 (germline): LGHDT, YNNKEL (reference sequence). The CDR3 spans 17 residues.